The clone carrying this T cell receptor beta chain has ten or more counts. Its target is not known. The sample comes from a study of T cells in Graves' hyperthyroidism and ophthalmopathy. With 6 bases clipped from V and 8 bases from J, the junction kept 6 bases outside the gene matches. Germline values: CDR1 SNHLY, CDR2 FYNNEI. The CDR3 extends over 13 amino acids. Study-wide points: The majority of expanded thyroid clonotypes above 0.001 also appeared in blood. Prediction of ophthalmopathy progression came a median approximately 7 months pre-onset. A 13 V-J signature model discriminated ophthalmopathy versus stable hyperthyroidism.

Amplification yielded TCR beta CDR3 regions, with RNA transcripts as the source. Carried out on the TCR CDR3, a first-round RT-PCR used the HTBI primer set. From the multiplex PCR reads, TCRdb called clonotypes with MiXCR, one entry per CDR3 protein. The data hold fewer than 650,000 distinct CDR3 sequences, with around 50% observed a single time. It was uncontrolled infection, other autoimmune disease, pregnancy or lactation that excluded patients. The sequence derives from an adult woman with Graves' disease, either hyperthyroidism or ophthalmopathy (not recorded which). The chain couples TRBV2 to TRBJ1-5; 8 nucleotides agree with TRBD1. Sample: peripheral blood or thyroid tissue (not recorded which). In nucleotides, the CDR3 is TGTGCCAGCAGACGGACAGGGTTAAAGCCCCAGCATTTT. Translated: CASRRTGLKPQHF.